The 32 T cell receptor beta chains listed next were all sequenced from one sample in a study of blood T cell repertoires in COVID-19. Generated by immunoSEQ multiplex PCR, the TCRdb table keeps only in-frame clones and is missing some. Here the sample spans around 140,000 clones, over 65% being singletons. The sample was peripheral blood. These receptors were obtained from a human donor in a cohort sampled during active COVID-19.

The chain is built from TRBV5-1 and TRBJ1-1, with TRBD1 matching over 8 bases. V was clipped by 4 bases and J by 1 base; unmatched bases: 6. The length of the CDR3 is 15 residues. Germline CDR1 is SGHRS and CDR2 is YFSETQ. This chain's CDR3 is CASSTDRGRNTEAFF. The CDR3 DNA reads as TGCGCCAGCAGCACCGACAGGGGAAGGAACACTGAAGCTTTCTTT.

The chain is built from TRBV2 and TRBJ1-1, with D tentatively TRBD1 (5 bases). The ends were cut back, 6 bases at V and 1 base at J, with 9 bases in the middle. Germline V CDR1 and CDR2: SNHLY, FYNNEI. The CDR3 is 13 amino acids. CDR3 bases: TGTGCCAGCAGCACAAGGGGGAACACTGAAGCTTTCTTT. Encoded protein: CASSTRGNTEAFF.

This chain joins TRBV27 and TRBJ2-7; TRBD1 matches at 7 bases. The trim removed 5 bases at V and 6 bases at J, leaving 10 bases unmatched. Germline loops: CDR1 MNHEY, CDR2 SMNVEV (reference sequence). The CDR3 runs 14 residues. CDR3 amino acids: CASSPARQGSEQYV. CDR3 sequence (DNA): TGTGCCAGCAGTCCCGCCCGACAGGGTAGCGAGCAGTACGTC.

The V gene is TRBV25-1, the J gene TRBJ1-6; a weak D match, TRBD1 (6 bases). This CDR3 is 14 amino acids long. Trimming removed 3 bases at V and 9 bases at J, with 12 bases between. Germline CDR1 MGHDK, CDR2 SYGVNS. The DNA of the CDR3 is TGTGCCAGCAGTGACCCCAGGGGTGCTTCACCCCTCCACTTT. This translates into CASSDPRGASPLHF.

This clone appeared many times. The CDR3 spells CASSLIGTGRDGYTF. DNA of the CDR3: TGTGCCAGCAGCTTAATAGGGACAGGGAGGGATGGCTACACCTTC. The J gene is TRBJ1-2, the V gene TRBV7-3; 9 nucleotides align to TRBD1. The CDR3 spans 15 residues. V lost 1 base, J lost 6 bases, and 6 bases stayed unmatched. Germline CDR1 reads SGHTA; CDR2 reads FQGTGA. The whole variable domain, remainder taken from reference TRBV7-3 and TRBJ1-2, is GAGVSQTPSNKVTEKGKYVELRCDPISGHTALYWYRQSLGQGPEFLIYFQGTGAADDSGLPNDRFFAVRPEGSVSTLKIQRTERGDSAVYLCASSLIGTGRDGYTFGSGTRLTVV.

A word on this clone: The sample carries other DNA sequences with the same CDR3. CDR3 in DNA: TGTGCCACCAGCAGAGACAGGGGCACAGATACGCAGTATTTT. This encodes CATSRDRGTDTQYF. The chain joins TRBV15 to TRBJ2-3; D may be TRBD1 (5 bases). Germline V lookup: CDR1 LNHNV, CDR2 YYDKDF (reference sequence). There are 14 residues in the CDR3. V was shortened by 0 bases and J by 1 base, with 5 bases between the two germline ends.

This clone has a handful of counts. The chain joins TRBV7-8 to TRBJ1-2; the match to TRBD1 covers 7 bases. The CDR3 covers 16 residues. V was pared by 0 bases and J by 4 bases, with 8 bases of the junction left unmatched. Per germline, CDR1 SGHVS and CDR2 FQNEAQ. The DNA for the CDR3 is TGTGCCAGCAGCTTAGCGCGACAGGGCCTTGGCTATGGCTACACCTTC. This gives the protein CASSLARQGLGYGYTF.

This clone was found once. The chain is built from TRBV5-1 and TRBJ1-1; D remains ambiguous. Germline assignment: CDR1 SGHRS and CDR2 YFSETQ. V was cut by 1 base and J by 0 bases, with 7 bases left in between. The CDR3 contains 14 residues. The CDR3 loop reads CASSLIQMNTEAFF. The CDR3 DNA reads TGCGCCAGCAGCTTGATACAGATGAACACTGAAGCTTTCTTT.

Note on this clone: One junction end does not reproduce the germline sequence, and a read error may be involved. J is TRBJ1-2 and V is TRBV7-9; no firm D call. The CDR3 consists of 14 residues. Germline V gene data show CDR1 as SEHNR and CDR2 as FQNEAQ (reference sequence). CDR3 region: CTSSLAGVNYGYTF. Written as DNA, the CDR3 is TGTACCAGCAGCTTAGCCGGGGTTAACTATGGCTACACCTTC.

There are a few counts of this clone. CDR3 DNA sequence: TGCAGCGTCGCCGGGACTAGCGGCCCCACCAGGAATGAGCAGTTCTTC. This gives the protein CSVAGTSGPTRNEQFF. This sequence joins TRBV29-1 and TRBJ2-1; 11 bases agree with TRBD2. The V gene's germline CDR1 is SQVTM and CDR2 ANQGSEA. Trimming cost V 6 bases and J 7 bases; bases outside gene matches: 14. This CDR3 has 16 amino acids.

This rearrangement joins TRBV28 to TRBJ1-2; D gene unclear. V lost 5 bases to trimming and J lost 4 bases, with 11 bases between them. There are 13 residues in the CDR3. CDR1 and CDR2 (germline): MDHEN, SYDVKM. CDR3 residues: CASSAPGIYGYTF. CDR3 coding DNA: TGTGCCAGCAGTGCACCCGGGATCTATGGCTACACCTTC.

The V gene is TRBV4-1, the J gene TRBJ2-7; TRBD2 might be the D (5 bases). The CDR3 extends over 15 amino acids. The germline V gene has CDR1 MGHRA and CDR2 YSYEKL. With 0 bases removed from V and 7 bases from J, the gap between germline ends came to 16 bases. CDR3 sequence (DNA): TGCGCCAGCAGCCAAGATACTGCTAGAACGGGGGAGCAGTACTTC. Translation: CASSQDTARTGEQYF.

The V and J genes are TRBV18 and TRBJ2-2, with D perhaps matching TRBD2 (7 bases). Germline V lookup: CDR1 KGHSH, CDR2 LQKENI. V lost 2 bases and J lost 10, with 17 bases in between. The CDR3 is 15 amino acids. The CDR3 nucleotides read TGTGCCAGCTCACCAATCTCGGGGGGCAGAGAGGAGCTGTTTTTT. Protein product: CASSPISGGREELFF.

This clone was found a few times. This chain connects TRBV3-1 (or the pseudogene TRBV3-2) to TRBJ2-1; 10 bases agree with TRBD2. After removal of 5 bases from V and 1 base from J, the junction contained 5 bases not matched to a gene. The CDR3 covers 16 residues. Looked up from germline, CDR1 is LGHDT and CDR2 is YNNKEL (reference sequence). The CDR3 is CASSISGRGSYNEQFF. In nucleotides, the CDR3 is TGTGCCAGCAGCATAAGCGGGAGGGGGTCCTACAATGAGCAGTTCTTC.

This rearrangement joins TRBV7-2 to TRBJ1-1; TRBD1 might be the D (5 bases). Trimming left V 3 bases short and J 5 bases short, with 13 bases between. From germline, CDR1 is SGHTA and CDR2 FQGNSA. This CDR3 spans 14 amino acids. The CDR3 DNA reads as TGTGCCAGCAGCTTTCGAAGGGGAGGTACTGAAGCTTTCTTT. Amino acids: CASSFRRGGTEAFF.

The CDR3 spells CASSESLAVTEQYF. The CDR3 DNA reads TGTGCCAGCAGTGAAAGTCTAGCGGTCACCGAGCAGTACTTC. The chain combines TRBV2 with TRBJ2-7; 7 bases match TRBD2. The CDR3 has 14 residues. CDR1 and CDR2 (germline): SNHLY, FYNNEI. The V and J ends lost 2 bases and 6 bases, in that order; junction bases with no gene match: 7.

The gene calls are TRBV6-5 and TRBJ1-2; 7 bases are a match to TRBD1. The germline V gene has CDR1 MNHEY and CDR2 SVGAGI. Trimming at V came to 5 bases and at J to 0 bases, leaving 6 bases not matched to a gene. The CDR3 loop spans 15 amino acids. CDR3 region: CASSPPGTANYGYTF. CDR3 nucleotide sequence: TGTGCCAGCAGTCCCCCCGGGACAGCTAACTATGGCTACACCTTC.

The chain employs TRBV6-1 and TRBJ2-5; 12 positions agree with TRBD2. Trimming cost V 1 base and J 7 bases; bases outside gene matches: 10. CDR1 and CDR2 (germline): MNHNS, SASEGT. This CDR3 is built from 17 residues. CDR3 amino acids: CASSEGIPTSGRSTQYF. CDR3 in DNA: TGTGCCAGCAGTGAAGGTATCCCCACTAGCGGGAGGTCGACCCAGTACTTC.

The CDR3 spells CASSLNRGETQYF. The CDR3 coding sequence is TGTGCCAGCAGCCTTAACAGGGGAGAGACCCAGTACTTC. The V gene is TRBV7-8, the J gene TRBJ2-5; 7 bases align to TRBD1. V lost 5 bases to trimming and J lost 4 bases; unmatched junction nucleotides: 4. The length of the CDR3 is 13 residues. The germline V gene has CDR1 SGHVS and CDR2 FQNEAQ.

The rearrangement links TRBV3-1 (or the pseudogene TRBV3-2) to TRBJ2-7; no definite D call. V lost 1 base to trimming and J lost 2 bases, with 9 bases between them. Germline loops: CDR1 LGHDT, CDR2 YNNKEL (reference sequence). The CDR3 runs 14 residues. As DNA, the CDR3 is TGTGCCAGCAGCCAAGTTGGCCTTACCTACGAGCAGTACTTC. It codes for CASSQVGLTYEQYF.

The V and J genes are TRBV6-1 and TRBJ1-1; 8 bases are a match to TRBD1. The germline V gene encodes CDR1 MNHNS and CDR2 SASEGT. V shed 3 bases and J 5 bases; nucleotides not matched to a gene: 2. CDR3 length equals 13 residues. The CDR3 loop reads CASSEDRDTEAFF. CDR3 coding DNA: TGTGCCAGCAGTGAGGACAGGGATACTGAAGCTTTCTTT.

This chain uses TRBV25-1 with TRBJ2-7; no firm D call. The V gene lost 5 bases and the J gene lost 3 bases, with 5 bases spanning the gap. This CDR3 comprises 11 residues. Germline V gene data show CDR1 as MGHDK and CDR2 as SYGVNS. The CDR3 coding sequence is TGTGCCAGCAGTACAGACTACGAGCAGTACTTC. This codes for CASSTDYEQYF.

The rearrangement uses TRBV5-5 and TRBJ1-2; TRBD1 aligns across 10 bases. This CDR3 is 13 amino acids long. Unmatched junction bases numbered 9, after V lost 4 bases and J lost 12 bases. Germline values: CDR1 SGHKS, CDR2 YYEKEE (reference sequence). The CDR3 DNA is TGTGCCAGCAGCACCTCCGGGACAGGGGTCGACACCTTC. Its translation: CASSTSGTGVDTF.

This clone turned up a few times. A read error may account for a junction end that differs from germline. V gene TRBV4-2 combines with J gene TRBJ2-1, with 7 nucleotides matching TRBD1. Germline loops: CDR1 LGHNA, CDR2 YNFKEQ. The CDR3 sequence is 15 residues long. CDR3 amino acids: CASSPGTDSHNEQFF. CDR3 bases: TGTGCCAGCAGCCCCGGGACAGACTCCCACAATGAGCAGTTCTTC.

This clone was counted a few times. V gene TRBV7-9 combines with J gene TRBJ2-7; D is possibly TRBD2 (7 bases). The CDR3 runs to 14 residues. CDR1 and CDR2 (germline): SEHNR, FQNEAQ (reference sequence). V lost 4 bases and J lost 4, with 14 bases in between. The CDR3 sequence is CASSSDGGPYEQYV. The CDR3 DNA reads TGTGCCAGCAGCTCAGACGGGGGGCCTTACGAGCAGTACGTC.

CDR3 in amino acids: CASSIIDSQETQYF. The CDR3 region has the DNA TGTGCCAGTAGTATTATCGACAGCCAAGAGACCCAGTACTTC. The V gene is TRBV19, the J gene TRBJ2-5; D might be TRBD1 (5 bases). With 3 bases removed from V and 1 base from J, the gap between germline ends came to 9 bases. CDR1 is LNHDA, CDR2 SQIVND, per germline (reference sequence). This CDR3 has 14 amino acids.

The chain couples TRBV29-1 to TRBJ1-6; no definite D call. Per germline, CDR1 SQVTM and CDR2 ANQGSEA. Trimming took 8 bases from V and 14 from J, leaving 13 bases between them. The CDR3 is 10 residues long. CDR3 region: CSLFGKALHF. In DNA, the CDR3 is TGCAGCCTATTCGGGAAAGCCCTCCACTTT.

This chain connects TRBV28 to TRBJ1-6; D is undetermined. The length of the CDR3 is 15 residues. The germline CDR1 and CDR2 sequences are MDHEN and SYDVKM. With 7 bases removed from V and 8 bases from J, the gap between germline ends came to 18 bases. This CDR3 is CASTLGGGDYSPLHF. In DNA form, the CDR3 reads TGTGCCAGCACCTTAGGCGGCGGCGACTATTCACCCCTCCACTTT.

The chain uses TRBV6-5 and TRBJ1-1; D perhaps matches TRBD1 (5 bases). This CDR3 is 13 amino acids long. V lost 7 bases, J lost 5 bases, and 14 bases lay in between. Germline CDR1 and CDR2: MNHEY and SVGAGI. The CDR3 DNA reads as TGTGCCAGCACCAAAATCGGGGGAACTGAAGCTTTCTTT. Its translation is CASTKIGGTEAFF.

The rearrangement uses TRBV28 and TRBJ1-2; D not certain. V lost 6 bases and J 14 bases, leaving 16 bases between the germline ends. Germline CDR1 MDHEN, CDR2 SYDVKM. This CDR3 is 11 amino acids long. CDR3 sequence reads: CASSRVTKWTF. The CDR3 nucleotides read TGTGCCAGCAGCCGCGTGACAAAGTGGACCTTC.

The chain couples TRBV9 to TRBJ1-3; D call uncertain. The CDR3 covers 14 residues. Trimming removed 0 bases at V and 4 bases at J, with 8 bases between. In germline, CDR1 is SGDLS, CDR2 YYNGEE. The CDR3 DNA reads TGTGCCAGCAGCGTAGAAGTCGGGGGAAACACCATATATTTT. Translating gives CASSVEVGGNTIYF.

The J gene is TRBJ2-7, the V gene TRBV30; tentative D call: TRBD2 (6 bases). The CDR3 loop spans 12 amino acids. The V end lost 5 bases, the J end lost 3 bases, and 11 bases lay between the germline ends. Germline CDR1 and CDR2: GTSNPN and SVGIG (reference sequence). CDR3 amino acids: CAWGAGSYEQYF. The CDR3, as DNA: TGTGCCTGGGGGGCGGGGAGCTACGAGCAGTACTTC.